The T cell receptor (beta chain) under discussion was sequenced for a study of T cells after posttransplantation cyclophosphamide. Findings and limits, study-wide: After PTCy, TRB diversity resembled that of CNI/methotrexate controls. Blood and skin or GI T cell repertoires showed limited TRB overlap. Later blood repertoires were often dominated by clones from the donor CD8+ memory compartment.

The germline gives CDR1 SGHRS, CDR2 YFSETQ. CDR3 length equals 13 residues. Trimming stripped 2 bases from V and 4 bases from J, with 9 bases between. With regard to this clone: Its antigen is undetermined.

The related graft donor's blood sample was taken on the day of bone marrow donation. Sequencing used immunoSEQ multiplex PCR; TCRdb keeps in-frame clones, though not all of them. This sample has approximately 22,000 clones, with 73% found just once. The J gene is TRBJ1-1, the V gene TRBV5-1; TRBD1 might be the D (5 bases). Sequencing input: memory CD4+ T cells sorted from PBMCs. The sequence was obtained from a woman aged 55-69 years in good health, CMV-negative, and a related stem cell transplant donor. DNA for the CDR3: TGCGCCAGCAGCTTCCCAGGGTCCACTGAAGCTTTCTTT. Its protein is CASSFPGSTEAFF.